A single sample gave rise to the 8 T cell receptor beta chains below, sequenced in a study of CD8+ T cells in alopecia areata. Researchers sorted pooled cutaneous lymph node cells on the basis of CD4, CD8alpha, NKG2D, NKG2ACE and other markers. TCR sequencing used cDNA made by reverse transcription of extracted RNA. Sequencing was performed with immunoSEQ multiplex PCR; in TCRdb, only in-frame clones are kept and a portion is missing. This sample shows about 270,000 clones and no singletons; about 1.1% rests with the ten largest. Sequences were obtained from CD4+ T cells sorted from a lymph node. The receptor set was obtained from a C3H/HeJ mouse with alopecia areata. As its MHC haplotype, the strain has H2-k.

Points on this clone: Gene names and germline match the mouse. The observed sequence ends 4 residues before the CDR3 terminus, with the missing tail filled in from the germline J gene. The chain links TRBV13-1 to TRBJ2-3, with TRBD2 identical over 9 bases. The germline CDR1 and CDR2 sequences are NSHNY and SYGAGN. The CDR3 spans 12 residues. The CDR3 bases that were read are TGTGCCTCCGGGACTGGGAGAGAA. It yields the protein CASGTGRE. The complete CDR3 reads CASGTGRETLYF.

About this clone: Each gene name is a mouse one. The CDR3 end falls 4 residues outside the read, so it is completed with the germline J gene. This chain links TRBV1 with TRBJ2-1, with 7 bases lining up with TRBD1. Trimming cost V 5 bases and J 3 bases; bases outside gene matches: 4. The CDR3 sequence is 14 residues long. Germline CDR1 NSQYPW, CDR2 LRSPGD (reference sequence). The CDR3 sequence is CTCSLPGGYAEQFF. CDR3 DNA, as far as it was read: TGCACCTGCAGTTTACCAGGGGGCTATGCT.

In this sample, this clone turned up a few times. Here the gene names and germline are mouse. The read terminates 3 residues ahead of where the CDR3 ends, so the germline J gene completes it. The rearrangement uses TRBV4 and TRBJ1-6, with 9 positions matching TRBD1. TRBJ1-6 is recorded as an ORF, its role being uncertain. The germline V gene has CDR1 LGHDT and CDR2 YNNKQL (reference sequence). The CDR3 runs to 14 residues. Trimming at V came to 5 bases and at J to 7 bases, leaving 3 bases not matched to a gene. The CDR3: CASSHRGQNSPLYF. The covered CDR3 bases are TGTGCCAGCAGCCACAGGGGGCAGAATTCGCCC.

In the case of this clone: The gene names given are mouse names. With the read ending 4 residues before the CDR3 end, the germline J gene is used to fill in that end. The rearrangement joins TRBV19 to TRBJ2-5; 10 positions agree with TRBD2. The V gene's germline CDR1 is FNHDT and CDR2 SITEND (reference sequence). CDR3 size: 15 residues. The ends lost 4 bases at V and 3 bases at J; junction bases unmatched: 5. The sequenced part of the CDR3 DNA is TGTGCCAGCAGTCTCGACTGGGGGGCACAAGAC. Protein product: CASSLDWGAQD. From start to end, the CDR3 is CASSLDWGAQDTQYF.

In this sample, this clone turned up a few times. Gene names follow the mouse nomenclature. The read gets to within 4 residues of the CDR3 end, and the germline J gene fills in the rest. The V and J genes are TRBV3 and TRBJ2-5; 10 nucleotides align to TRBD2. The CDR3 sequence is 16 residues long. CDR1 and CDR2 (germline): SNHLY, FYNGKV (reference sequence). The CDR3 bases that were read are TGTGCCAGCAGCTTAGGGACTGGGGGTGTGGGGGAC. Protein product: CASSLGTGGVGD. The whole CDR3 sequence is CASSLGTGGVGDTQYF.

Only a few counts were recorded for this clone. The gene names given are mouse names. The DNA ends 4 residues before the CDR3 does, and the rest of the CDR3 is filled in from the germline J gene. The chain employs TRBV19 and TRBJ2-7; 12 nucleotides match TRBD1. This CDR3 has 16 amino acids. The J segment lost 0 bases and the V segment lost 5 bases, leaving 6 bases of the junction unmatched. Germline loops: CDR1 FNHDT, CDR2 SITEND (reference sequence). The CDR3 is CASSSGQGASSYEQYF. The covered CDR3 bases are TGTGCCAGCAGCTCGGGACAGGGGGCCTCCTCCTAT.

This clone was observed a handful of times. Mouse gene names and germline throughout. From the germline J gene comes the end of the CDR3, since the read stops 4 residues before it. The chain employs TRBV5 and TRBJ2-7; no reliable D call. CDR3 size: 13 residues. Germline loops: CDR1 LGHNA, CDR2 YNLKQL (reference sequence). CDR3 DNA (partial): TGTGCCAGCAGCCAAGATGCCAGATAT. The encoded protein is CASSQDARY. The complete CDR3 protein is CASSQDARYEQYF.

There are a few counts of this clone. Mouse gene names and germline throughout. Sequencing ends 4 residues short of the CDR3 end; the germline J gene provides the rest. The chain is built from TRBV31 and TRBJ2-1; 8 bases align to TRBD1. The CDR3 spans 15 residues. Germline assignment: CDR1 GKSSPN and CDR2 SITVG. The V and J ends lost 2 bases and 5 bases, in that order; junction bases with no gene match: 8. The covered CDR3 bases are TGTGCCTGGAGTACCCGACAGGGGCTGGATGCT. Its protein product is CAWSTRQGLDA. The CDR3 in its entirety is CAWSTRQGLDAEQFF.